This T cell receptor beta chain was identified during a study of T cell responses to AZD1222 COVID-19 vaccine. General observations from the study: Along spike, vaccine-associated CD4 TCRs were found throughout, with dominance at 160-218 and 743-854. Donor demographics were predominantly white British with a female majority; clonal diversity may be underestimated. Nearly half of spike-specific TCRs reportedly target variant regions that are unmutated in the B.1.351 and B.1.1.7 variants.

The CDR3 is 14 residues long. Germline V CDR1 and CDR2: GTSNPN, SVGIG (reference sequence). V was cut by 3 bases and J by 3 bases, with 15 bases left in between. As to this clone: No antigen is known for it.

The table came from immunoSEQ multiplex PCR; TCRdb's copy has only in-frame clones and leaves some out. The profile shows about 140,000 clones, roughly 90% of them singletons. The receptor was derived from an adult in good health. J is TRBJ2-7 and V is TRBV30, with D perhaps given as TRBD1 or TRBD2 (5 bases each). Sequenced material: peripheral blood, taken on day 0 of AZD1222 vaccination. The chain's CDR3 is CAWSRDRLLYEQYF. The DNA of the CDR3 is TGTGCCTGGAGCCGGGACCGACTCCTCTACGAGCAGTACTTC.